The 11 T cell receptor beta chains below come from one sample, sequenced in a study of identical twins. TCRdb processed the 5' RACE reads anew with MiXCR; each CDR3 protein has one entry. The sample yields approximately 280,000 distinct CDR3 sequences, 8% to 9% seen once. These data also featured in a second study, about yellow fever vaccine responses in identical twins.

Sequenced: memory (CD45RO+) T cells sorted from blood. These TCRs come from a woman younger than 30 in good health.

This rearrangement joins TRBV18 to TRBJ2-7; D remains ambiguous. CDR1 is KGHSH, CDR2 LQKENI, per germline. The CDR3 covers 13 residues. Trimming took 5 bases from V and 4 from J, leaving 12 bases between them. The CDR3 nucleotides are TGTGCCAGCTCAACGACACATGAGTACGAGCAGTACGTC. Translated, it gives CASSTTHEYEQYV.

This clonotype occurred a few times. The chain recombines TRBV7-2 with TRBJ2-4; TRBD2 aligns across 8 bases. With 5 bases clipped from V and 1 base from J, the junction kept 7 bases outside the gene matches. Germline V gene sequence: CDR1 SGHTA, CDR2 FQGNSA. This CDR3 spans 16 amino acids. The chain's CDR3 is CASSIAGGGAKNIQYF. The CDR3 nucleotides are TGTGCCAGCAGCATTGCGGGGGGCGGGGCCAAAAACATTCAGTACTTC.

A few counts support this clonotype. The genes are TRBV15 and TRBJ2-5; no clear D gene. Germline CDR1 reads LNHNV; CDR2 reads YYDKDF (reference sequence). This CDR3 is built from 13 residues. V shed 1 base and J shed 3 bases, with 6 bases lying between them. Here the CDR3 DNA reads TGTGCCACCAGCAGAGGGGCAGAAGAGACCCAGTACTTC. It yields the protein CATSRGAEETQYF.

This chain joins TRBV25-1 and TRBJ2-7; D is perhaps TRBD2 (5 bases). The CDR3 consists of 13 residues. The germline gives CDR1 MGHDK, CDR2 SYGVNS. V was pared by 2 bases and J by 2 bases, with 7 bases between. The CDR3 reads CASSEEGTYEQYF. The CDR3 DNA reads as TGTGCCAGCAGTGAAGAGGGAACCTACGAGCAGTACTTC.

CDR3 loop: CASSLYGTANSPLHF. CDR3 in DNA: TGCGCCAGCAGCTTGTATGGGACAGCCAATTCACCCCTCCACTTT. The genes are TRBV5-1 and TRBJ1-6, with 7 bases identical to TRBD1. The CDR3 covers 15 residues. Trimming at V came to 1 base and at J to 7 bases, leaving 5 bases not matched to a gene. Germline CDR1 reads SGHRS; CDR2 reads YFSETQ.

The rearrangement joins TRBV27 to TRBJ2-7; either TRBD1 or TRBD2 may fit D (5 bases each). There are 15 residues in the CDR3. CDR1 and CDR2 (germline): MNHEY, SMNVEV (reference sequence). V was pared by 4 bases and J by 3 bases, with 16 bases between. CDR3 sequence (DNA): TGTGCCAGCAGTTCACCCGACTTGGGGGTCTACGAGCAGTACTTC. Protein: CASSSPDLGVYEQYF.

This clonotype has more than one count but fewer than ten. The rearrangement joins TRBV15 to TRBJ2-3; 9 nucleotides line up with TRBD2. V was clipped by 6 bases and J by 4 bases; unmatched bases: 2. Germline V lookup: CDR1 LNHNV, CDR2 YYDKDF (reference sequence). The CDR3 is 13 residues long. In DNA form, the CDR3 reads TGTGCCACCAGACTAGCGGGCGCAGATACGCAGTATTTT. It specifies CATRLAGADTQYF.

Ten or more counts support this clonotype. The V and J genes are TRBV5-1 and TRBJ1-5; D perhaps matches TRBD1 (6 bases). This CDR3 is 15 amino acids long. Trimming cost V 0 bases and J 1 base, with 8 bases left between them. Germline V gene sequence: CDR1 SGHRS, CDR2 YFSETQ. CDR3 protein: CASSLGGQSNQPQHF. For the CDR3, the DNA is TGCGCCAGCAGCTTGGGAGGACAGAGCAATCAGCCCCAGCATTTT. Complete variable domain (other parts from reference TRBV5-1 and TRBJ1-5): KAGVTQTPRYLIKTRGQQVTLSCSPISGHRSVSWYQQTPGQGLQFLFEYFSETQRNKGNFPGRFSGRQFSNSRSEMNVSTLELGDSALYLCASSLGGQSNQPQHFGDGTRLSIL.

This clonotype was observed a handful of times. The rearrangement joins TRBV20-1 to TRBJ1-6; D uncertain. CDR3 length: 13 residues. V was cut by 4 bases and J by 7 bases, with 11 bases left in between. The V gene's germline CDR1 is DFQATT and CDR2 SNEGSKA (reference sequence). The CDR3 DNA is TGCAGTGCTATCCACTCTTCCAATTCACCCCTCCACTTT. It encodes CSAIHSSNSPLHF.

This clonotype was detected many times. This chain joins TRBV7-2 and TRBJ2-1, with D tentatively TRBD1 (6 bases). The CDR3 has 16 amino acids. Trimming took 2 bases from V and 2 from J, leaving 13 bases between them. Germline V gives CDR1 SGHTA, CDR2 FQGNSA. The CDR3: CASSLWSGGTYNEQFF. In DNA form, the CDR3 reads TGTGCCAGCAGCTTATGGAGTGGGGGCACCTACAATGAGCAGTTCTTC.

The table lists this clonotype with a few counts. J is TRBJ2-1 and V is TRBV6-2 or TRBV6-3; no firm D call. Per the germline V gene, CDR1 is MNHEY and CDR2 is SVGEGT. This CDR3 region has 15 residues. Trimming removed 6 bases at V and 5 bases at J, with 17 bases between. CDR3 coding DNA: TGTGCCAGCAGCTCCGGGCGGAATGGGGACAATGAGCAGTTCTTC. This encodes CASSSGRNGDNEQFF.